The 5 T cell receptor beta chains below all came from one sample that was sequenced in a study of T cells after yellow fever vaccination. TCRdb fed the 5' RACE reads into MiXCR, producing one record per CDR3 protein. The sample carries under 400,000 distinct CDR3 sequences, around 10% recorded once. Sample: PBMCs, taken on the day of the first yellow fever vaccination. These receptors came from a man aged 18 to 30 who received the YFV17D yellow fever vaccine.

This clonotype was observed a handful of times. This chain joins TRBV4-1 and TRBJ2-2, with D perhaps TRBD2 (6 bases). The CDR3 length is 14 residues. Germline assignment: CDR1 MGHRA and CDR2 YSYEKL. Trimming removed 6 bases from V and 5 bases from J, with 13 bases in between. The CDR3: CASRRAGQTGELFF. CDR3 DNA sequence: TGCGCCAGCAGAAGAGCGGGCCAGACCGGGGAGCTGTTTTTT.

In its sample, this clonotype was seen many times. This chain joins TRBV12-3 or TRBV12-4 and TRBJ2-3; 10 bases align to TRBD2. With 6 bases clipped from V and 4 bases from J, the junction kept 7 bases outside the gene matches. The CDR3 totals 15 residues. CDR3 sequence (DNA): TGTGCCAGCAGCTGGACTAGCGGACCCGCAGATACGCAGTATTTT. It specifies CASSWTSGPADTQYF.

This chain links TRBV27 with TRBJ2-7; D call uncertain. Trimming took 6 bases from V and 5 from J, leaving 14 bases between them. The CDR3 is made up of 13 amino acids. Per the germline V gene, CDR1 is MNHEY and CDR2 is SMNVEV (reference sequence). Here the CDR3 DNA reads TGTGCCAGCAGCCCCGCCGACCGCGACGAGCAGTACTTC. This gives the protein CASSPADRDEQYF.

The chain carries TRBV12-5 and TRBJ1-6; D not resolved. CDR3 length equals 15 residues. Germline V gene lookup returns CDR1 LGHNT and CDR2 FRNRAP. Trimming took off 5 bases at V and 4 bases at J, with 12 bases between the two ends. The CDR3 bases are TGTGCTAGTGGTCACGTTGTTAATTATAATTCACCCCTCCACTTT. Encoded protein: CASGHVVNYNSPLHF.

This chain links TRBV7-6 with TRBJ1-1; D not resolved. The CDR3 is 15 residues long. Trimming took 4 bases from V and 1 from J, leaving 13 bases between them. CDR1 and CDR2 from the germline V gene are SGHVS and FNYEAQ. CDR3 loop: CASSSVSAENTEAFF. DNA of the CDR3: TGTGCCAGCAGCTCAGTGTCGGCGGAGAACACTGAAGCTTTCTTT.